These T cell receptor beta chains were read from a single sample in a study of OX40 agonist ivuxolimab in advanced cancers. Produced via immunoSEQ multiplex PCR; TCRdb's table is partial and in-frame only. The sample includes about 99,000 clones, roughly nine tenths of them seen just once. The sequencing here drew on CD4+ or CD8+ T cells sorted from blood, taken in a trial of the OX40 agonist ivuxolimab. All receptors derive from an adult with an advanced solid tumor such as melanoma, head and neck, liver or kidney cancer. Each CDR3 is given with its conserved first and last residue. A D gene is named only where the DNA matches it firmly. Size tells how often a clone was seen (once, few, many) or the class of an expanded clone, and some rows leave it out.

>TRBJ2-7|TRBV7-2|.|TRBD2|15
TGTGCCAGCAGCCGACTAGCGGGAGCTTTCTACGAGCAGTACTTC
CASSRLAGAFYEQYF
>TRBJ2-2|TRBV28|.|TRBD2|16
TGTGCCAGCAGACTAGCGGGGACTGGAGGCACCGGGGAGCTGTTTTTT
CASRLAGTGGTGELFF
>TRBJ2-6|TRBV4-1|.|.|13
TGCGCCAGCGGGACAAGGGGGACCAACGTCCTGACTTTC
CASGTRGTNVLTF
>TRBJ2-1|TRBV6-5|.|.|12
TGTGCCAGCAGAACAGGAGACAATGAGCAGTTCTTC
CASRTGDNEQFF
>TRBJ2-7|TRBV5-1|.|TRBD1|14
TGCGCCAGCAGCCTGGGACAGGGTCCCTACGAGCAGTACTTC
CASSLGQGPYEQYF
>TRBJ2-2|TRBV4-1|.|TRBD1|15
TGCGCCAGCAGCCAAGCCCAGGGGGACACCGGGGAGCTGTTTTTT
CASSQAQGDTGELFF
>TRBJ2-3|TRBV27|.|TRBD2|16
TGTGCCAGCAGTTCGGCGGGAGGCATCCAGGGGGATACGCAGTATTTT
CASSSAGGIQGDTQYF
>TRBJ2-7|TRBV6-5|.|.|14
TGTGCCAGCAATCGACAGGGAGGATCCTACGAGCAGTACTTC
CASNRQGGSYEQYF
>TRBJ2-1|TRBV7-9|.|TRBD2|13
TGTGCCAGCATCATAGGGAGGGGCGGTGAGCAGTTCTTC
CASIIGRGGEQFF
>TRBJ2-5|TRBV7-9|.|.|11
TGTGCCAGCAGCTCCCTAGAGACCCAGTACTTC
CASSSLETQYF
>TRBJ1-4|TRBV7-2|.|.|15
TGTGCCAGCAGCTTAGCCCCAGGGTCACGGGAAAAACTGTTTTTT
CASSLAPGSREKLFF
>TRBJ1-6|TRBV5-1|few|.|14
TGCGCCAGCAGCGACGGAAGGTTTAATTCACCCCTCCACTTT
CASSDGRFNSPLHF
>TRBJ2-5|TRBV5-1|once|.|16
TGCGCCAGCAGCTTCTCGGGCAGGGAGGGGGAAGAGACCCAGTACTTC
CASSFSGREGEETQYF
>TRBJ2-5|TRBV11-2|.|.|12
TGTGCCAGCAGCACCAGGGGAGAGACCCAGTACTTC
CASSTRGETQYF
>TRBJ1-1|TRBV20-1|.|.|11
TGCAGTGCTTTGGGGAACACTGAAGCTTTCTTT
CSALGNTEAFF
>TRBJ2-5|TRBV11-3|.|.|13
TGTGCCAGCAGCATGGGGCGCCAGAGGGCCCAGTACTTC
CASSMGRQRAQYF
>TRBJ1-2|TRBV28|.|TRBD1|16
TGTGCCAGCAGTCCCATGGGACAGGGGTTCTCCTATGGCTACACCTTC
CASSPMGQGFSYGYTF
>TRBJ2-5|TRBV7-2|.|TRBD2|14
TGTGCCAGCAGGACACGAGCGGGGGTGCAGACCCAGTACTTC
CASRTRAGVQTQYF
>TRBJ2-7|TRBV14|.|TRBD2|16
TGTGCCAGCAGCCAAGGCTACGCGGGAGGGCCCTACGAGCAGTACTTC
CASSQGYAGGPYEQYF
>TRBJ2-7|TRBV7-8|.|.|13
TGTGCCAGCAGCCCAAACTGGGGGTACGAGCAGTACTTC
CASSPNWGYEQYF
>TRBJ2-1|TRBV7-2|.|.|13
TGTGCCAGCAGCTTAGATCAGGGTAATGAGCAGTTCTTC
CASSLDQGNEQFF
>TRBJ2-7|TRBV18|.|TRBD1|14
TGTGCCAGCTCACCTCGAGGACAGGCCCACGAGCAGTACTTC
CASSPRGQAHEQYF
>TRBJ2-2|TRBV2|.|.|12
TGTGCCAGCAGCTTGGGGACCGGGGAGCTGTTTTTT
CASSLGTGELFF
>TRBJ2-1|TRBV2|.|.|13
TGTGCCAGTCGGCGGTCGGAACGGCGGGAGCAGTTCTTC
CASRRSERREQFF
>TRBJ2-3|TRBV6-5|.|TRBD1|16
TGTGCCAGCAGTTACTCTGGACAGGGCGCCCCAGATACGCAGTATTTT
CASSYSGQGAPDTQYF
>TRBJ2-2|TRBV30|.|TRBD1|16
TGTGCCTGGAGTGTGGTGGGCAGGGGGAGCACCGGGGAGCTGTTTTTT
CAWSVVGRGSTGELFF
>TRBJ2-2|TRBV7-2|once|TRBD2|16
TGTGCCAGCAGCCGAAGGGCGGGGGGCGGCACCGGGGAGCTGTTTTTT
CASSRRAGGGTGELFF
>TRBJ2-5|TRBV28|.|.|14
TGTGCCAGCACCCTTCAGGCCAGCCGTGAGACCCAGTACTTC
CASTLQASRETQYF
>TRBJ2-2|TRBV5-5|once|TRBD2|19
TGTGCCAGCAGCTTGGGGGGAGCGCTAGCGGGGATAAACACCGGGGAGCTGTTTTTT
CASSLGGALAGINTGELFF
>TRBJ1-4|TRBV11-2|.|TRBD1|15
TGTGCCAGCAGCTCCAACGACAGGGTGAATGAAAAACTGTTTTTT
CASSSNDRVNEKLFF
>TRBJ2-1|TRBV11-2|.|.|16
TGTGCCAGCAGCTTAGCAGGCGGGATAATCTACAATGAGCAGTTCTTC
CASSLAGGIIYNEQFF
>TRBJ2-1|TRBV7-9|.|.|15
TGTGCCAGCAGATCGGATGGGAGCTCCTACAATGAGCAGTTCTTC
CASRSDGSSYNEQFF
>TRBJ1-1|TRBV6-6|.|.|14
TGTGCCAGCAGTCCTCCCGGGTGGAACACTGAAGCTTTCTTT
CASSPPGWNTEAFF